This section outlines one T cell receptor (beta chain) sequence together with its context. The antigen is not known. Cultured CD4+ T cell DNA underwent sequencing with the Oncomine TCR Beta short-read assay. From CD4+ T cells that had been cultured, genomic DNA was extracted. TCRdb re-analysed the PCR reads in MiXCR, keeping a single row per CDR3 protein. This sample yields about 11,000 distinct CDR3 sequences, of which roughly 33% are seen a single time; approximately 14% belongs to the top ten. The data were obtained in a study of vaccination and CD4 T cells after COVID-19. Noted treatment: approximately 11-day PBMC culture with coronavirus spike peptide pools or control peptides (ViraFEST assay). V dropped 4 bases and J dropped 5; count of bases not matched to a gene: 8. CDR1 is SGDLS and CDR2 is YYNGEE in the germline V gene. The CDR3 is made up of 15 amino acids.

The material sequenced was CD4+ T cells from blood, cultured in vitro, taken after SARS-CoV-2 vaccination. This sequence was found in a human donor who had recovered from COVID-19. This chain uses TRBV9 with TRBJ2-5; TRBD2 aligns across 10 bases. CDR3 DNA: TGTGCCAGCAGCCTAAGTGCTAGCGGGAGTGAGACCCAGTACTTC. Translated, it gives CASSLSASGSETQYF.